This T cell receptor beta chain emerged from a study of blood T cell repertoires in COVID-19. About the study: Italy, Spain and the United States were the sources of the convalescent and acute COVID-19 samples. The cDNA or gDNA used as material had been derived from T cells, B-cell-depleted T cells, or PBMCs.

Seattle's enrolled individuals joined amid active infection and were then monitored longitudinally. In the original analysis: Estimation of nucleated cell counts was performed using reference gene primer amplification. Assay used: immunoSEQ multiplex PCR; TCRdb lists only in-frame clones, some missing. V, J and clone size were drawn from that table, and D and trimming were deduced from the DNA. The data show 260,000 or so clones, with roughly four fifths seen just once and 7.5% to 8% held by the top ten. The CDR3 runs to 15 residues. Trimming cost V 4 bases and J 2 bases, with 15 bases left between them. In germline, CDR1 is SGHTA, CDR2 FQGNSA.

This TCR was sampled from a woman older than 75 with COVID-19, enrolled during active disease. Sequences were obtained from peripheral blood. The chain is built from TRBV7-2 and TRBJ2-7; no clear D gene. As DNA, the CDR3 is TGTGCCAGCAGCTCCCCAGGCAGTCTCACCTACGAGCAGTACTTC. It encodes CASSSPGSLTYEQYF.